The 10 T cell receptor beta chains reported below all come from one sample, sequenced in a study of Tregs in tolerant kidney transplant recipients. Data came from immunoSEQ multiplex PCR; TCRdb stores just in-frame clones and leaves some out. The sample table sets out more than 30,000 clones. The material sequenced was CD8+ T cells from blood, taken before the transplant. Receptors originate from a human donor who received a combined kidney and bone marrow transplant.

To note about this clone: The read terminates 3 residues before the CDR3 end, so the remaining end is supplied by the germline J gene. This rearrangement joins TRBV19 to TRBJ2-5; TRBD2 matches at 8 bases. Germline CDR1 and CDR2: LNHDA and SQIVND (reference sequence). Trimming took 5 bases from V and 7 from J; bases not matched to a gene: 12. CDR3 length: 15 amino acids. Partial CDR3 DNA: TGTGCCAGTAGTCTCGGACTAGCCGGACCAGGGACC. Its protein product is CASSLGLAGPGT. Given in full, the CDR3 is CASSLGLAGPGTQYF.

The CDR3 loop is CSAPPRDSLREQYF. The sequenced part of the CDR3 DNA is TGCAGTGCTCCCCCTCGGGACAGTCTTCGCGAG. The chain has TRBV20-1 and TRBJ2-7; TRBD1 matches 7 bases. The read ends 3 residues early relative to the CDR3; the germline J gene fills the gap. Looked up from germline, CDR1 is DFQATT and CDR2 is SNEGSKA (reference sequence). After removal of 5 bases from V and 6 bases from J, the junction contained 13 bases not matched to a gene. This CDR3 comprises 14 residues.

Points on this clone: Read coverage stops 3 residues before the CDR3 terminus; the germline J gene supplies the remainder. The chain is built from TRBV5-1 and TRBJ2-3; TRBD2 matches at 12 bases. This CDR3 contains 16 residues. V lost 4 bases to trimming and J lost 2 bases; unmatched junction nucleotides: 5. The V gene's germline CDR1 is SGHRS and CDR2 YFSETQ. The sequenced CDR3 bases are TGCGCCAGCAGCCCCGGACTAGCGGGGTACACAGATACG. Translation: CASSPGLAGYTDT. In full, the CDR3 is CASSPGLAGYTDTQYF.

Note on this clone: The CDR3 is cut off 3 residues early in the read; its end comes from the germline J gene. The chain combines TRBV9 with TRBJ2-3; 11 nucleotides match TRBD2. Trimming removed 0 bases from V and 4 bases from J; junction bases left unmatched: 7. Germline CDR1 is SGDLS and CDR2 is YYNGEE. The CDR3 extends over 17 amino acids. The CDR3 bases that were read are TGTGCCAGCAGCGTAGCTGTCCTAGCGGGAGGATCAGATACG. Protein product: CASSVAVLAGGSDT. The CDR3 in full is CASSVAVLAGGSDTQYF.

Worth noting for this clone: With the read ending 3 residues before the CDR3 end, the germline J gene is used to fill in that end. This chain links TRBV19 with TRBJ2-1; D is perhaps TRBD1 or TRBD2 (7 bases each). V was clipped by 1 base and J by 5 bases, with 12 bases between them. Germline values: CDR1 LNHDA, CDR2 SQIVND (reference sequence). The CDR3 spans 15 residues. The CDR3 bases that were read are TGTGCCAGTAGTATAGGGGGGAGGGGGCACAATGAG. It specifies CASSIGGRGHNE. The CDR3 as a whole reads CASSIGGRGHNEQFF.

With regard to this clone: The read falls 3 residues short of the CDR3 end, and the missing part is taken from the germline J gene. The V and J genes are TRBV7-2 and TRBJ2-7; 10 bases line up with TRBD1. CDR3 size: 15 residues. The V segment lost 4 bases and the J segment 1 base; nucleotides outside the gene matches: 4. Germline V CDR1 and CDR2: SGHTA, FQGNSA. CDR3 DNA, as far as it was read: TGTGCCAGCAGCTACGGGACAGGGGTATCCTACGAG. Its protein product is CASSYGTGVSYE. From start to end, the CDR3 is CASSYGTGVSYEQYF.

A note on this clone: The missing CDR3 end, 3 residues past where the read stops, is filled in from the germline J gene. This rearrangement joins TRBV19 to TRBJ2-1, with unresolved D. The CDR3 extends over 17 amino acids. Trimming took 3 bases from V and 1 from J, leaving 16 bases between them. Germline loops: CDR1 LNHDA, CDR2 SQIVND (reference sequence). The sequenced CDR3 bases are TGTGCCAGTAGTATCCCCACAGAGTTACATTCCTACAATGAG. Translated: CASSIPTELHSYNE. The entire CDR3 protein is CASSIPTELHSYNEQFF.

Of note for this clone: The read stops 3 residues short of the end of the CDR3; the missing end is completed from the germline J gene. The chain uses TRBV19 and TRBJ2-3; maybe TRBD2 (7 bases). CDR1 and CDR2 from the germline V gene are LNHDA and SQIVND (reference sequence). V lost 2 bases and J 2 bases, leaving 11 bases between the germline ends. The CDR3 sequence is 15 residues long. CDR3 bases read: TGTGCCAGTAGTATACGGGGGGCGGACACAGATACG. This translates into CASSIRGADTDT. The whole CDR3 protein reads CASSIRGADTDTQYF.

About this clone: The sequenced fragment ends 3 residues before the CDR3 boundary, so the rest is inferred from the germline J gene. This chain joins TRBV5-6 and TRBJ1-1; 9 bases fit TRBD1. The germline gives CDR1 SGHDT, CDR2 YYEEEE. The CDR3 loop spans 15 amino acids. The ends lost 4 bases at V and 2 bases at J; junction bases unmatched: 6. The sequenced CDR3 bases are TGTGCCAGCAGCGTAACAGGGGGCCCAAACACTGAA. As protein: CASSVTGGPNTE. The CDR3 in its entirety is CASSVTGGPNTEAFF. Full variable domain (missing parts from reference TRBV5-6 and TRBJ1-1): DAGVTQSPTHLIKTRGQQVTLRCSPKSGHDTVSWYQQALGQGPQFIFQYYEEEERQRGNFPDRFSGHQFPNYSSELNVNALLLGDSALYLCASSVTGGPNTEAFFGQGTRLTVV.

Concerning this clone itself: The observed sequence ends 3 residues before the CDR3 terminus, with the missing tail filled in from the germline J gene. This sequence joins TRBV20-1 and TRBJ2-7; TRBD2 aligns across 9 bases. Germline V gene data show CDR1 as DFQATT and CDR2 as SNEGSKA (reference sequence). The CDR3 length is 17 residues. After removal of 3 bases from V and 4 bases from J, the junction contained 16 bases not matched to a gene. The sequenced CDR3 bases are TGCAGTGCTAGGACCAAGGCCCCGGGACTAGCTTCGTACGAG. Amino acid sequence: CSARTKAPGLASYE. The whole CDR3 reads CSARTKAPGLASYEQYF.